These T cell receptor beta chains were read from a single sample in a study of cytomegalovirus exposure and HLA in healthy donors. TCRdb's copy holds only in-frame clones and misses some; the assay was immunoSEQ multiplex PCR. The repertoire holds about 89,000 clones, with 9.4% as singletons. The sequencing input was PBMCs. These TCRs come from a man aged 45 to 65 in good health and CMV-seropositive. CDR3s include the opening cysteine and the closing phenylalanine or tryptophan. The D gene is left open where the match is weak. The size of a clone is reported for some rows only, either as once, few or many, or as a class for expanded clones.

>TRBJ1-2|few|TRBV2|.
CASSDRRGYGYTF
TGTGCCAGCAGCGACAGGAGAGGTTATGGCTACACCTTC
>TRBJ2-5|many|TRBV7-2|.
CASSLATTGPETQYF
TGTGCCAGCAGCTTAGCGACCACAGGGCCGGAGACCCAGTACTTC
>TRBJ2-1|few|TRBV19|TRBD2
CASSVSGLPYNEQFF
TGTGCCAGTAGTGTCTCGGGACTACCATACAATGAGCAGTTCTTC
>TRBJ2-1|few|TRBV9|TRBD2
CASSVEAGWDEQFF
TGTGCCAGCAGCGTAGAAGCGGGATGGGATGAGCAGTTCTTC
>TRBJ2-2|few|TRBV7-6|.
CASVKGSNTGELFF
TGTGCCAGCGTTAAGGGGTCGAACACCGGGGAGCTGTTTTTT
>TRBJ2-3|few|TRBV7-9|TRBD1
CASSLAGQGTDTQYF
TGTGCCAGCAGCTTAGCGGGACAGGGCACAGATACGCAGTATTTT
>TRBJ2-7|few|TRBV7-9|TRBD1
CASSQLSPGQSSYEQYF
TGTGCCAGCAGCCAACTATCCCCGGGACAGAGCTCCTACGAGCAGTACTTC
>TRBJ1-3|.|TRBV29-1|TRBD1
CSVQGTGLSGNTIYF
TGCAGCGTTCAAGGGACAGGGCTCTCTGGAAACACCATATATTTT
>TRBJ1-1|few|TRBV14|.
CASRPGSPNTEAFF
TGTGCCAGCAGACCGGGATCACCGAACACTGAAGCTTTCTTT
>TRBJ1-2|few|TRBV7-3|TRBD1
CASSPRQGVNYGYTF
TGTGCCAGCAGCCCTAGACAGGGGGTAAACTATGGCTACACCTTC
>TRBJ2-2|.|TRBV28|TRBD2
CASRRSGRALLNPGELFF
TGTGCCAGCAGACGTAGCGGGAGGGCTCTGTTAAATCCCGGGGAGCTGTTTTTT
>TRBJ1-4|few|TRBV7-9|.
CASSLVTSYEKLFF
TGTGCCAGCAGCTTAGTAACGAGCTATGAAAAACTGTTTTTT
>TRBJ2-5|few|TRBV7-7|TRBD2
CASSFGTSVLETQYF
TGTGCTAGCAGCTTCGGGACTAGCGTACTAGAGACCCAGTACTTC
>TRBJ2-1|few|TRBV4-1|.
CASSQVDSGVSSYNEQFF
TGCGCCAGCAGCCAAGTCGATTCAGGGGTTAGCTCCTACAATGAGCAGTTCTTC
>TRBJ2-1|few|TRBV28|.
CASSLLAGSSRVNNEQFF
TGTGCCAGCAGTTTACTTGCGGGAAGTAGTAGGGTGAACAATGAGCAGTTCTTC
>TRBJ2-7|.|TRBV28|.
CASSLGQGFKEYF
TGTGCCAGCAGTTTAGGGCAGGGTTTCAAGGAGTACTTC
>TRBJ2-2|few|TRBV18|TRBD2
CASSLVLAGDHSSTGELFF
TGTGCCAGCTCACTCGTACTAGCGGGAGACCACTCATCAACCGGGGAGCTGTTTTTT
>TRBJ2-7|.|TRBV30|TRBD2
CAWTSGVDEQYF
TGTGCCTGGACTAGCGGAGTGGACGAGCAGTACTTC
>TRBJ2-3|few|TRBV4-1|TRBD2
CASSLWTSGSDTQYF
TGCGCCAGCAGCCTGTGGACTAGCGGGAGCGATACGCAGTATTTT
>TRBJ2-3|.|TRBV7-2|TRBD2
CASSLLAGAADTQYF
TGTGCCAGCAGCTTGCTAGCGGGAGCTGCGGATACGCAGTATTTT
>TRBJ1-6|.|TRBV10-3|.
CAISEGGQLTNSPLHF
TGTGCCATCAGTGAAGGTGGGCAGCTCACTAATTCACCCCTCCACTTT
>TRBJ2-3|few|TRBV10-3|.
CATLDGGGTDTQYF
TGTGCCACCTTGGACGGAGGAGGCACAGATACGCAGTATTTT
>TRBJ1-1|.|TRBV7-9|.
CASSSTVMNTEAFF
TGTGCCAGCAGCTCGACAGTTATGAACACTGAAGCTTTCTTT
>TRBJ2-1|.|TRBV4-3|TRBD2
CASSQDSSAGLASSSYNEQFF
TGCGCCAGCAGCCAAGATTCTAGTGCGGGACTAGCGAGCAGCTCCTACAATGAGCAGTTCTTC
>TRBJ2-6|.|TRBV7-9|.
CASSLAGGAHVLTF
TGTGCCAGCAGCTTAGCTGGGGGCGCACACGTCCTGACTTTC
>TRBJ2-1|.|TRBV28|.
CASSLRRDRGNEQFF
TGTGCCAGCAGTTTAAGGCGGGATCGAGGGAATGAGCAGTTCTTC
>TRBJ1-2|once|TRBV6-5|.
CASSYSDSGYTF
TGTGCCAGCAGTTACTCGGACAGCGGCTACACCTTT
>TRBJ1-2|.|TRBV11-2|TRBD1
CASSLEDRGRYGYTF
TGTGCCAGCAGCTTAGAGGACAGGGGTCGGTATGGCTACACCTTC
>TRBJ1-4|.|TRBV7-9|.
CASAALNEKLFF
TGTGCCAGCGCGGCCCTTAATGAAAAACTGTTTTTT
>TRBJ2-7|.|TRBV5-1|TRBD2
CASTELAGRGEQYF
TGCGCCAGCACGGAACTAGCGGGCCGGGGGGAGCAGTACTTC
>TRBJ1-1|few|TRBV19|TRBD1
CASSPWTGKAAEAFF
TGTGCCAGTAGTCCATGGACAGGGAAGGCAGCTGAAGCTTTCTTT
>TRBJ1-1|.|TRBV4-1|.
CASSQDRGGPEAFF
TGCGCCAGCAGCCAAGACAGAGGAGGTCCTGAAGCTTTCTTT
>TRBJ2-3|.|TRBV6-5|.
CASSYGGGQDTQYF
TGTGCCAGCAGTTACGGCGGAGGGCAAGATACGCAGTATTTT
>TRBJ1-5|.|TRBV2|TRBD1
CASSERRDRGNQPQHF
TGTGCCAGCAGTGAAAGGAGGGACAGGGGCAATCAGCCCCAGCATTTT
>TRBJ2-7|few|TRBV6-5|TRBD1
CASSYSRDRVHNEQYF
TGTGCCAGCAGTTACTCCCGGGACAGGGTTCACAACGAGCAGTACTTC
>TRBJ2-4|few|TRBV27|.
CASSPYREGKNIQYF
TGTGCCAGCAGTCCTTACAGGGAAGGAAAAAACATTCAGTACTTC
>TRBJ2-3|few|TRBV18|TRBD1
CASSPPRTGADTQYF
TGTGCCAGCTCACCACCGAGGACAGGCGCGGATACGCAGTATTTT
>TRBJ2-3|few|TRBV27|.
CASGPGLSTDTQYF
TGTGCCAGCGGGCCGGGACTTAGCACAGATACGCAGTATTTT
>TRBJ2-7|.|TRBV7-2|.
CASSPGREYEQYF
TGTGCCAGCAGCCCGGGGCGGGAATACGAGCAGTACTTC
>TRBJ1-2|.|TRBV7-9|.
CASSSGAYGYTF
TGTGCCAGCAGCTCAGGGGCCTATGGCTACACCTTC
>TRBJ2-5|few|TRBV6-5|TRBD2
CASSYLAGGPGETQYF
TGTGCCAGCAGTTACCTAGCGGGAGGGCCTGGGGAGACCCAGTACTTC
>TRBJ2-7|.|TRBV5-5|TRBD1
CASTPQGAQIYEQYF
TGTGCCAGCACCCCACAGGGGGCGCAAATCTACGAGCAGTACTTC
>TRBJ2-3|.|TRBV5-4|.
CASSLQGTPDTQYF
TGTGCCAGCAGCCTCCAGGGGACCCCAGATACGCAGTATTTT
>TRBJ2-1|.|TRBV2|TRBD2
CASSEKWTSGHGFYNEQFF
TGTGCCAGCAGTGAAAAGTGGACTAGCGGACATGGATTCTACAATGAGCAGTTCTTC
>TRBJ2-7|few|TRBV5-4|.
CASSRESYEQYF
TGTGCCAGCAGCCGGGAGTCCTACGAGCAGTACTTC